Only a few counts were recorded for the clone carrying this TCR beta chain. The antigen remains undetermined. The source of the sample is a study of T cells in Graves' hyperthyroidism and ophthalmopathy. Study context: Peripheral blood sampling occurred at initial diagnosis, before any treatment. Overall study findings and caveats: The model forecast ophthalmopathy, anticipating it by a median about six months before onset.

RNA transcripts were the template for amplifying TCR beta CDR3 regions. The HTBI primer set drove a first-round RT-PCR of the TCR CDR3. TCRdb recomputed calls from the multiplex PCR reads with MiXCR, one row per CDR3 protein. The table shows some 340,000 distinct CDR3 sequences, with roughly 13% occurring only once. The length of the CDR3 is 15 residues. Germline assignment: CDR1 MNHEY and CDR2 SVGEGT. The ends were cut back, 0 bases at V and 0 bases at J, with 6 bases in the middle. This sequence joins TRBV6-2 or TRBV6-3 and TRBJ1-3, with D unclear. Sequencing was performed on blood. This TCR was recovered from a woman between 40 and 55 years old with Graves' ophthalmopathy. This chain's CDR3 is CASSYSLSSGNTIYF. The CDR3 coding sequence is TGTGCCAGCAGTTACTCGCTCAGCTCTGGAAACACCATATATTTT.